A single sample is the source of the 9 T cell receptor beta chains below, sequenced in a study of T cells in Graves' hyperthyroidism and ophthalmopathy. RNA transcripts served as the template for amplifying TCR beta CDR3 regions. The TCR CDR3 first-round RT-PCR relied on the HTBI primer set. TCRdb passed the multiplex PCR reads through MiXCR, listing each CDR3 protein once. The sample carries about 260,000 distinct CDR3 sequences, about 25% recorded once. The sequencing input was blood. The origin of the receptors is a man in his forties with Graves' hyperthyroidism that later progressed to Graves' ophthalmopathy.

This clonotype has ten or more counts. CDR3 amino acids: CASSLLGGPYEQYF. The DNA for the CDR3 is TGTGCCAGCAGCTTATTAGGCGGCCCCTACGAGCAGTACTTC. The rearrangement uses TRBV7-6 and TRBJ2-7; unclear D gene. CDR1 and CDR2 from the germline V gene are SGHVS and FNYEAQ. The CDR3 is made up of 14 amino acids. V lost 2 bases, J lost 2 bases, and 10 bases lay in between.

As for this clonotype: The conserved closing phenylalanine or tryptophan is absent in this CDR3, likely reflecting a read error. The rearrangement joins TRBV28 to TRBJ2-7; tentatively, D is TRBD2 (6 bases). The CDR3 consists of 11 residues. V gave up 9 bases and J gave up 3 bases, with 9 bases separating them. In germline, CDR1 is MDHEN, CDR2 SYDVKM. The CDR3 reads CASSTSYEQYS. CDR3 bases: TGTGCCAGTTCGACTAGCTACGAGCAGTACTCC.

This chain joins TRBV29-1 and TRBJ2-2; 8 positions match TRBD1. Germline CDR1 and CDR2: SQVTM and ANQGSEA. The trim removed 5 bases at V and 3 bases at J, leaving 5 bases unmatched. The CDR3 extends over 14 amino acids. As DNA, the CDR3 is TGCAGCGTTACGGACAGGGACCACACCGGGGAGCTGTTTTTT. It specifies CSVTDRDHTGELFF.

The DNA for the CDR3 is TGTGCCAGCAGCTTAGCATCACAGGGCTACGAGCAGTACTTC. Protein: CASSLASQGYEQYF. V gene TRBV7-8 combines with J gene TRBJ2-7; TRBD1 is a possible D gene (6 bases). Germline assignment: CDR1 SGHVS and CDR2 FQNEAQ. There are 14 residues in the CDR3. V was pared by 0 bases and J by 3 bases, with 9 bases between.

This clonotype was seen ten or more times. The chain couples TRBV28 to TRBJ1-3; 9 bases are a match to TRBD1. The CDR3 consists of 17 residues. Germline assignment: CDR1 MDHEN and CDR2 SYDVKM. V lost 8 bases and J lost 0; bases outside the gene matches: 11. Here the CDR3 DNA reads TGTGCCAGCTCCGGGACAGGGAGTGAGGTCTCTGGAAACACCATATATTTT. Encoded protein: CASSGTGSEVSGNTIYF.

The rearrangement uses TRBV3-1 and TRBJ1-2, with D hard to call. CDR3 length: 15 amino acids. Germline V gene lookup returns CDR1 LGHDT and CDR2 YNNKEL (reference sequence). V gave up 4 bases and J gave up 0 bases, with 12 bases separating them. CDR3 residues: CASSPRAGANYGYTF. The CDR3 DNA reads TGTGCCAGCAGCCCGCGAGCGGGAGCTAACTATGGCTACACCTTC.

There are many counts of this clonotype. V is TRBV9 and J is TRBJ1-1; the D is unclear. Germline V CDR1 and CDR2: SGDLS, YYNGEE. This CDR3 spans 14 amino acids. The ends were cut back, 0 bases at V and 1 base at J, with 7 bases in the middle. The CDR3 protein is CASSVVTGNTEAFF. CDR3 nucleotides: TGTGCCAGCAGCGTAGTTACGGGGAACACTGAAGCTTTCTTT. Supplemented by reference TRBV9 and TRBJ1-1, the full variable domain reads DSGVTQTPKHLITATGQRVTLRCSPRSGDLSVYWYQQSLDQGLQFLIQYYNGEERAKGNILERFSAQQFPDLHSELNLSSLELGDSALYFCASSVVTGNTEAFFGQGTRLTVV.

This clonotype was seen many times. V and J are TRBV15 and TRBJ1-5; TRBD1 is a possible D gene (5 bases). Germline V CDR1 and CDR2: LNHNV, YYDKDF (reference sequence). The CDR3 extends over 15 amino acids. The V end lost 0 bases, the J end lost 4 bases, and 10 bases lay between the germline ends. CDR3 sequence: CATSRDRQGNQPQHF. CDR3 sequence (DNA): TGTGCCACCAGCAGAGATCGGCAGGGTAATCAGCCCCAGCATTTT.

The sample holds one count of this clonotype. The chain is built from TRBV13 and TRBJ2-7; D may correspond to TRBD1 or TRBD2 (5 bases each). This CDR3 has 16 residues. The V gene lost 5 bases and the J gene lost 2 bases, with 19 bases spanning the gap. Germline V gives CDR1 PRHDT, CDR2 FYEKMQ (reference sequence). Here the CDR3 DNA reads TGTGCCAGCAGCCGATCGGACCGGGGCGGTACCTACGAGCAGTACTTC. Translation: CASSRSDRGGTYEQYF.